The clone carrying this T cell receptor beta chain showed up many times. The antigen is undetermined. This entry belongs to a study of tumor and adjacent non-tumor tissue in lung cancer. At the level of the study: Each sample yielded 3.5 million to 4.5 million productive TCRbeta reads on average. Study conclusions and caveats: Compared with tumor, normal lung showed significantly lower TCR diversity. Patients with more diverse tumor TCRs had worse survival.

The library came from three nested PCR rounds adapted from ARM-PCR protocols. TCRdb redid the calling of the multiplex PCR reads with MiXCR, one entry per CDR3 protein. The sample includes approximately 150,000 distinct CDR3 sequences, approximately 72% of them seen just once. No cell sorting was done before RNA was extracted from the tissue. The CDR3 spans 14 residues. Trimming removed 2 bases from V and 6 bases from J, with 13 bases in between. Germline V CDR1 and CDR2: DFQATT, SNEGSKA (reference sequence). Sequenced material: lung tumor tissue. This chain links TRBV20-1 with TRBJ2-2, with a weak D call TRBD2 (5 bases). The receptor was derived from a man aged 60-69 years with small cell lung cancer. The CDR3 region is CSARLIGGSGELFF. CDR3 nucleotides: TGCAGTGCTAGATTGATCGGAGGTTCCGGGGAGCTGTTTTTT.